Below are 13 T cell receptor beta chains sequenced from a single sample in a study of OX40 agonist ivuxolimab in advanced cancers. Assay: immunoSEQ multiplex PCR; the TCRdb copy retains only in-frame clones and omits some. The data contain 80,000 or so clones, 89% of them singletons. Sequenced material: CD4+ or CD8+ T cells sorted from blood, taken in a trial of the OX40 agonist ivuxolimab. The receptors were sampled from an adult with an advanced solid tumor such as melanoma, head and neck, liver or kidney cancer.

This chain joins TRBV7-9 and TRBJ1-1, with no clear D. V shed 4 bases and J shed 1 base, with 7 bases lying between them. CDR3 length equals 13 residues. Germline V gene lookup returns CDR1 SEHNR and CDR2 FQNEAQ (reference sequence). CDR3 coding DNA: TGTGCCAGCAGCTCCTCCGGGAACACTGAAGCTTTCTTT. Translation gives CASSSSGNTEAFF.

A single count supports this clone. The chain carries TRBV28 and TRBJ2-7, with 10 bases identical to TRBD1. Germline loops: CDR1 MDHEN, CDR2 SYDVKM. J gave up 2 bases and V 10 bases, and 5 bases lay outside the gene matches. The CDR3 loop spans 13 amino acids. CDR3 nucleotides: TGTGCCATCCGACAGGGGGCTACCTACGAGCAGTACTTC. It codes for CAIRQGATYEQYF.

The rearrangement uses TRBV5-1 and TRBJ2-3; TRBD2 might be the D (6 bases). V lost 9 bases and J 1 base, leaving 18 bases between the germline ends. CDR1 and CDR2 (germline): SGHRS, YFSETQ. CDR3 length: 15 amino acids. The DNA for the CDR3 is TGCGCCACCCGAGGAGTAGCGGAAGGCACAGATACGCAGTATTTT. Its protein is CATRGVAEGTDTQYF.

V usage is TRBV5-6 and J usage is TRBJ2-3, with D perhaps matching TRBD2 (8 bases). Germline values: CDR1 SGHDT, CDR2 YYEEEE. The V end lost 4 bases, the J end lost 6 bases, and 18 bases lay between the germline ends. The CDR3 extends over 15 amino acids. The CDR3 loop reads CASSPGGGTADTQYF. CDR3 in DNA: TGTGCCAGCAGCCCGGGAGGGGGGACAGCGGATACGCAGTATTTT.

J is TRBJ2-5 and V is TRBV19; D gene uncertain. Germline CDR1 LNHDA, CDR2 SQIVND (reference sequence). The ends were cut back, 7 bases at V and 2 bases at J, with 11 bases in the middle. The CDR3 loop spans 13 amino acids. The CDR3 DNA reads as TGTGCCAGTATGGGCAACCTACAAGAGACCCAGTACTTC. This codes for CASMGNLQETQYF.

This chain joins TRBV7-9 and TRBJ2-1; TRBD2 aligns across 10 bases. This CDR3 spans 18 amino acids. V shed 4 bases and J 0 bases; nucleotides not matched to a gene: 9. Per the germline V gene, CDR1 is SEHNR and CDR2 is FQNEAQ (reference sequence). The CDR3 nucleotides read TGTGCCAGCAGCTCCCCGGGACTAGCGCCTAGCTCCTACAATGAGCAGTTCTTC. Residues: CASSSPGLAPSSYNEQFF.

The chain employs TRBV7-2 and TRBJ2-1; 8 nucleotides align to TRBD2. The germline gives CDR1 SGHTA, CDR2 FQGNSA. The CDR3 loop spans 14 amino acids. Trimming cost V 5 bases and J 6 bases; bases outside gene matches: 6. The CDR3 loop is CASSPGTSVNEQFF. In DNA, the CDR3 is TGTGCCAGCAGCCCCGGGACTAGTGTCAATGAGCAGTTCTTC.

The CDR3 here is CASSVDTAYGYTF. The CDR3 DNA sequence: TGTGCCAGCAGCGTAGACACCGCTTATGGCTACACCTTC. This chain joins TRBV9 and TRBJ1-2; D gene ambiguous. V shed 0 bases and J shed 5 bases, with 8 bases lying between them. CDR3 length: 13 residues. Per the germline V gene, CDR1 is SGDLS and CDR2 is YYNGEE.

The count of this clone is one. One end of the junction varies from germline; a read error may be responsible. The chain recombines TRBV5-3 with TRBJ2-3; D may be TRBD1 or TRBD2 (6 bases each). TRBV5-3 is flagged as an ORF with uncertain function. The CDR3 is made up of 13 amino acids. The CDR3 DNA reads TGTGCCAGCAGCTCGGGGGCGACAGTTACGCAGTATTTT. Translation gives CASSSGATVTQYF.

The rearrangement links TRBV29-1 to TRBJ2-3; 7 nucleotides line up with TRBD1. The CDR3 is made up of 14 amino acids. V gave up 5 bases and J gave up 3 bases; unmatched junction bases: 8. Germline loops: CDR1 SQVTM, CDR2 ANQGSEA. The DNA for the CDR3 is TGCAGCGTTACGACAGGGTGGGGAACAGATACGCAGTATTTT. It codes for CSVTTGWGTDTQYF.

The J gene is TRBJ2-7, the V gene TRBV9; TRBD1 aligns across 9 bases. V dropped 1 base and J dropped 6; count of bases not matched to a gene: 5. The CDR3 consists of 14 residues. From germline, CDR1 is SGDLS and CDR2 YYNGEE. In DNA, the CDR3 is TGTGCCAGCAGCGTATACGGACAGGGGAGCGAGCAGTACTTC. Protein product: CASSVYGQGSEQYF.

The genes are TRBV19 and TRBJ2-5; TRBD1 agrees at 12 bases. In germline, CDR1 is LNHDA, CDR2 SQIVND (reference sequence). V lost 4 bases, J lost 4 bases, and 7 bases stayed unmatched. The CDR3 spans 16 residues. The CDR3 loop is CASSKGTGGLPETQYF. DNA for the CDR3: TGTGCCAGTAGTAAAGGGACAGGGGGCCTCCCAGAGACCCAGTACTTC.

This rearrangement joins TRBV10-1 to TRBJ2-3, with D maybe TRBD2 (6 bases). CDR3 length: 14 residues. V was clipped by 5 bases and J by 5 bases, with 14 bases between them. The germline V gene encodes CDR1 WNHNN and CDR2 SYGVQD (reference sequence). The CDR3, as DNA: TGCGCCAGCAGTCCAGGGAGGTCGGTAGATACGCAGTATTTT. It is translated as CASSPGRSVDTQYF.